These 32 T cell receptor beta chains came from one sample sequenced in a study of blood T cells in healthy people across ages. Then a second PCR, running about 6 to 12 cycles, was carried out with a sample-barcoded 5' primer and a J-beta primer mix. TCRdb reprocessed the 5' RACE reads via MiXCR and lists one record per CDR3 protein. The repertoire holds around 280,000 distinct CDR3 sequences, with 25% to 30% as singletons. The sample consisted of blood. The receptors stem from a woman in her 70s in good health.

About this clonotype: A much larger clone is a single base away; this may be a read error. Here the CDR3 omits its conserved ending phenylalanine or tryptophan, so a read error is the likely source. V is TRBV28 and J is TRBJ2-7, with TRBD2 as a possible D gene (6 bases). CDR3 size: 12 residues. Germline-derived CDR1 and CDR2 are MDHEN and SYDVKM. V was cut by 7 bases and J by 6 bases, with 13 bases left in between. CDR3 sequence (DNA): TGTGCCAGCAAGGAGGGTTCAGGCGAGCAGTACTCC. Residues: CASKEGSGEQYS.

There are a few counts of this clonotype. V and J are TRBV9 and TRBJ2-5; TRBD2 agrees at 7 bases. The germline gives CDR1 SGDLS, CDR2 YYNGEE. The CDR3 covers 16 residues. The V segment lost 4 bases and the J segment 4 bases; nucleotides outside the gene matches: 13. This CDR3 reads CASSLRSGTGGETQYF. The CDR3 nucleotides read TGTGCCAGCAGCCTTAGGAGTGGGACGGGGGGAGAGACCCAGTACTTC.

A word on this clonotype: A clone one base away is much larger, so this may be a read error. The rearrangement links TRBV5-1 to TRBJ1-4; 7 nucleotides align to TRBD1. Germline V lookup: CDR1 SGHRS, CDR2 YFSETQ. This CDR3 is built from 13 residues. The CDR3 sequence: CVSRTGANEKLFF. CDR3 sequence (DNA): TGCGTCAGCAGAACAGGGGCAAATGAAAAACTGTTTTTT.

The chain is built from TRBV2 and TRBJ1-4; a possible D gene is TRBD1 (5 bases). The V and J ends lost 3 bases and 4 bases respectively, with 12 bases between them. CDR3 length: 15 residues. Germline lookup yields CDR1 SNHLY and CDR2 FYNNEI. CDR3 nucleotide sequence: TGTGCCAGCAGTGAGGGTTCGGGGCGTAATGAAAAACTGTTTTTT. It encodes CASSEGSGRNEKLFF. Full variable domain (remainder filled in from reference TRBV2 and TRBJ1-4): EPEVTQTPSHQVTQMGQEVILRCVPISNHLYFYWYRQILGQKVEFLVSFYNNEISEKSEIFDDQFSVERPDGSNFTLKIRSTKLEDSAMYFCASSEGSGRNEKLFFGSGTQLSVL.

This clonotype was seen only a few times. The CDR3 nucleotides are TGTGCCAGCAGCCGAGTTGTACTAGAGGTTCGTGAGACCCAGTACTTC. Translating it yields CASSRVVLEVRETQYF. This sequence joins TRBV7-9 and TRBJ2-5; tentative D call: TRBD2 (5 bases). The CDR3 has 16 amino acids. V was cut by 5 bases and J by 5 bases, with 21 bases left in between. Germline V gene lookup returns CDR1 SEHNR and CDR2 FQNEAQ (reference sequence).

This clonotype occurred many times. CDR3 bases: TGCAGTGCTAGGAAGGAGGGGCAGACCGGGGAGCTGTTTTTT. Translating it yields CSARKEGQTGELFF. This sequence joins TRBV20-1 and TRBJ2-2; TRBD2 is a possible D gene (6 bases). The ends were cut back, 3 bases at V and 5 bases at J, with 13 bases in the middle. This CDR3 has 14 residues. Looked up from germline, CDR1 is DFQATT and CDR2 is SNEGSKA (reference sequence).

A few counts support this clonotype. The J gene is TRBJ2-5, the V gene TRBV6-6, with a tentative D call TRBD2 (5 bases). Germline CDR1 reads MNHNY; CDR2 reads SVGAGI (reference sequence). The V end lost 2 bases, the J end lost 5 bases, and 6 bases lay between the germline ends. The CDR3 sequence is 12 residues long. The CDR3, as DNA: TGTGCCAGCAGTTACCCGGGGGAGACCCAGTACTTC. It translates to CASSYPGETQYF.

The chain is built from TRBV18 and TRBJ2-1, with D perhaps assigned TRBD1 or TRBD2 (5 bases each). The CDR3 extends over 13 amino acids. The germline gives CDR1 KGHSH, CDR2 LQKENI. V was clipped by 3 bases and J by 7 bases, with 10 bases between them. The CDR3 sequence is CASSPGPANEQFF. In DNA form, the CDR3 reads TGTGCCAGCTCACCGGGACCAGCGAATGAGCAGTTCTTC.

The rearrangement uses TRBV3-1 and TRBJ2-1, with D possibly matching TRBD2 (5 bases). Germline V CDR1 and CDR2: LGHDT, YNNKEL (reference sequence). The CDR3 contains 14 residues. The V end lost 5 bases, the J end lost 8 bases, and 16 bases lay between the germline ends. This chain's CDR3 is CASSGELVPYEQFF. The CDR3 DNA sequence: TGTGCCAGCAGCGGGGAGCTAGTACCCTATGAGCAGTTCTTC.

On this clonotype: An end of the junction differs from the germline gene, which may be a read error. The chain uses TRBV7-7 and TRBJ2-5; D is unclear. The CDR3 extends over 13 amino acids. CDR1 is SSHAT, CDR2 FNYEAQ, per germline (reference sequence). The CDR3 loop is CASSAYIQETRYF. The DNA of the CDR3 is TGTGCTAGCAGCGCCTACATCCAAGAGACCCGGTACTTC.

This clonotype was seen ten or more times. V usage is TRBV6-5 and J usage is TRBJ1-2; 7 nucleotides agree with TRBD1. Germline values: CDR1 MNHEY, CDR2 SVGAGI. Trimming took 6 bases from V and 1 from J; bases not matched to a gene: 8. The CDR3 spans 15 residues. The CDR3 spells CASRQTGPLNYGYTF. In DNA, the CDR3 is TGTGCCAGCAGGCAGACAGGGCCACTTAACTATGGCTACACCTTC.

This clonotype has more than one count but fewer than ten. The V call is TRBV27, the J call TRBJ2-7; possible D gene TRBD2, 5 bases. CDR1 MNHEY and CDR2 SMNVEV come from the germline V gene (reference sequence). The CDR3 is 13 amino acids. Here the CDR3 DNA reads TGTGTTAACTCCGGGGTCGTTATCCACGAGCAGTACTTC. Protein: CVNSGVVIHEQYF.

The chain recombines TRBV6-6 with TRBJ1-4; TRBD1 agrees at 8 bases. The CDR3 has 14 residues. V was clipped by 2 bases and J by 7 bases; unmatched bases: 3. Germline V lookup: CDR1 MNHNY, CDR2 SVGAGI (reference sequence). This CDR3 reads CASSYNQGAEKLFF. Written as DNA, the CDR3 is TGTGCCAGCAGTTACAACCAGGGGGCTGAAAAACTGTTTTTT.

This chain links TRBV28 with TRBJ1-4; D ambiguous. CDR1 MDHEN and CDR2 SYDVKM come from the germline V gene. The V and J ends lost 7 bases and 3 bases respectively, with 3 bases between them. CDR3 length: 11 amino acids. The CDR3: CASNANEKLFF. CDR3 sequence (DNA): TGTGCCAGCAATGCTAATGAAAAACTGTTTTTT. Full variable domain (remainder filled in from reference TRBV28 and TRBJ1-4): DVKVTQSSRYLVKRTGEKVFLECVQDMDHENMFWYRQDPGLGLRLIYFSYDVKMKEKGDIPEGYSVSREKKERFSLILESASTNQTSMYLCASNANEKLFFGSGTQLSVL.

This clonotype has more than one count but fewer than ten. This rearrangement joins TRBV7-2 to TRBJ2-3; no definite D call. V was shortened by 0 bases and J by 2 bases, with 9 bases between the two germline ends. The germline V gene has CDR1 SGHTA and CDR2 FQGNSA. This CDR3 is 15 amino acids long. The CDR3 DNA reads as TGTGCCAGCAGCTTAGCGCCGACCAACACAGATACGCAGTATTTT. This gives the protein CASSLAPTNTDTQYF. Full variable domain (missing parts from reference TRBV7-2 and TRBJ2-3): GAGVSQSPSNKVTEKGKDVELRCDPISGHTALYWYRQSLGQGLEFLIYFQGNSAPDKSGLPSDRFSAERTGGSVSTLTIQRTQQEDSAVYLCASSLAPTNTDTQYFGPGTRLTVL.

In its sample, this clonotype was seen many times. The chain couples TRBV29-1 to TRBJ2-1, with D perhaps matching TRBD1 or TRBD2 (5 bases each). V was pared by 4 bases and J by 0 bases, with 13 bases between. This CDR3 contains 15 residues. CDR1 is SQVTM and CDR2 is ANQGSEA in the germline V gene. In DNA, the CDR3 is TGCAGCGTTGCCGGGACGGCGAGCTCCTACAATGAGCAGTTCTTC. Amino acid sequence: CSVAGTASSYNEQFF.

This clonotype was found a few times. A read error may account for a junction end that differs from germline. The rearrangement uses TRBV20-1 and TRBJ2-5; 9 bases fit TRBD2. In germline, CDR1 is DFQATT, CDR2 SNEGSKA (reference sequence). The CDR3 runs 14 residues. CDR3 in DNA: TGTAGTGCTAGAGTAGCGGGAGAGCTAGAGACCCAGTACTTC. This translates into CSARVAGELETQYF.

The chain employs TRBV29-1 and TRBJ2-1, with TRBD2 matching 13 bases. This CDR3 region has 16 residues. V shed 4 bases, J shed 7 bases, and the junction held 10 bases outside the gene matches. CDR1 is SQVTM, CDR2 ANQGSEA, per germline. The CDR3 region has the DNA TGCAGCGTTGGAGGGGGGGGACTAGCGGGAAGGAATGAGCAGTTCTTC. This gives the protein CSVGGGGLAGRNEQFF.

This sequence joins TRBV7-2 and TRBJ2-3; weak D call: TRBD2 (5 bases). The V gene's germline CDR1 is SGHTA and CDR2 FQGNSA. This CDR3 has 15 residues. V was pared by 4 bases and J by 5 bases, with 16 bases between. CDR3: CASSSTRASGDTQYF. CDR3 nucleotides: TGTGCCAGCAGCTCCACGAGGGCCTCAGGAGATACGCAGTATTTT. Full variable domain (remainder filled in from reference TRBV7-2 and TRBJ2-3): GAGVSQSPSNKVTEKGKDVELRCDPISGHTALYWYRQSLGQGLEFLIYFQGNSAPDKSGLPSDRFSAERTGGSVSTLTIQRTQQEDSAVYLCASSSTRASGDTQYFGPGTRLTVL.

The J gene is TRBJ2-7, the V gene TRBV28, with a possible D match to TRBD2 (5 bases). The germline V gene has CDR1 MDHEN and CDR2 SYDVKM. The CDR3 extends over 16 amino acids. V lost 4 bases and J lost 3, with 19 bases in between. In nucleotides, the CDR3 is TGTGCCAGCAGTTCTTACAACGGGATCGGAGTCTACGAGCAGTACTTC. It translates to CASSSYNGIGVYEQYF.

About this clonotype: One end of the junction fails to match germline, which may point to a read error. V is TRBV2 and J is TRBJ2-5, with 11 bases lining up with TRBD2. The germline CDR1 and CDR2 sequences are SNHLY and FYNNEI. The CDR3 contains 16 residues. Here the CDR3 DNA reads TGTGCCAGCAGTGAACTGGGTAGCGGGAGGGGAAATGAGCGGTTCTTC. Protein: CASSELGSGRGNERFF.

This clonotype was seen a handful of times. This sequence joins TRBV20-1 and TRBJ1-1; no reliable D call. Germline-derived CDR1 and CDR2 are DFQATT and SNEGSKA (reference sequence). V gave up 6 bases and J gave up 0 bases, with 11 bases separating them. The CDR3 runs to 13 residues. The CDR3 region has the DNA TGCAGTGCCGCCGCACAGCTGAACACTGAAGCTTTCTTT. It translates to CSAAAQLNTEAFF.

In its sample, this clonotype was seen a few times. V usage is TRBV18 and J usage is TRBJ1-1; tentative D call: TRBD1 (5 bases). The V gene lost 3 bases and the J gene lost 3 bases, with 11 bases spanning the gap. The CDR3 has 14 residues. CDR1 is KGHSH and CDR2 is LQKENI in the germline V gene. CDR3 DNA sequence: TGTGCCAGCTCACCGGGACGGAGCTACACTGAAGCTTTCTTT. It specifies CASSPGRSYTEAFF. Supplemented by reference TRBV18 and TRBJ1-1, the full variable domain reads NAGVMQNPRHLVRRRGQEARLRCSPMKGHSHVYWYRQLPEEGLKFMVYLQKENIIDESGMPKERFSAEFPKEGPSILRIQQVVRGDSAAYFCASSPGRSYTEAFFGQGTRLTVV.

This clonotype was counted a few times. The chain is built from TRBV20-1 and TRBJ2-3; D remains ambiguous. The CDR3 length is 14 residues. Germline CDR1 DFQATT, CDR2 SNEGSKA (reference sequence). Between the trimmed V and J ends, which lost 3 bases and 5 bases, there was a span of 15 bases. In nucleotides, the CDR3 is TGCAGTGCTAGGGCCCGCGGTATAGGAGATACGCAGTATTTT. Residues: CSARARGIGDTQYF.

This clonotype was counted only a few times. The CDR3 here is CASSMTGGNIQYF. CDR3 DNA: TGTGCCAGCAGCATGACAGGGGGAAACATTCAGTACTTC. V and J are TRBV7-2 and TRBJ2-4; 9 bases map to TRBD1. Germline assignment: CDR1 SGHTA and CDR2 FQGNSA. V lost 5 bases and J lost 6; bases outside the gene matches: 2. The CDR3 contains 13 residues.

The chain recombines TRBV4-3 with TRBJ2-1; 9 positions agree with TRBD2. J gave up 5 bases and V 6 bases, and 8 bases lay outside the gene matches. This CDR3 comprises 15 residues. Germline loops: CDR1 LGHNA, CDR2 YSLEER. Here the CDR3 DNA reads TGCGCCAGCAGTCCCTTAGCGGGGGCAAACAATGAGCAGTTCTTC. Its translation: CASSPLAGANNEQFF.

The CDR3 loop reads CSADMYQETQYF. CDR3 DNA: TGCAGCGCCGACATGTACCAAGAGACCCAGTACTTC. The chain employs TRBV29-1 and TRBJ2-5, with D unclear. Germline assignment: CDR1 SQVTM and CDR2 ANQGSEA. Trimming shortened V by 7 bases and J by 0 bases, and 9 bases separated the two germline ends. The CDR3 sequence is 12 residues long.

This clonotype was picked up a small number of times. V usage is TRBV28 and J usage is TRBJ1-4; 7 positions agree with TRBD1. The CDR3 runs to 14 residues. After removal of 6 bases from V and 7 bases from J, the junction contained 8 bases not matched to a gene. The V gene's germline CDR1 is MDHEN and CDR2 SYDVKM. CDR3 coding DNA: TGTGCCAGCAGACTAGGGGGCTTCGGTGAAAAACTGTTTTTT. Protein: CASRLGGFGEKLFF.

The chain combines TRBV27 with TRBJ2-5; TRBD2 is a possible D gene (6 bases). TRBJ2-7 matches the DNA end more closely, so the J call is doubtful. CDR1 is MNHEY, CDR2 SMNVEV, per germline (reference sequence). The CDR3 has 15 amino acids. The CDR3 sequence is CASSNPSASVYEQYF. The CDR3 DNA follows: TGTGCCAGCAGTAACCCTAGCGCGTCAGTCTACGAGCAGTACTTC.

This clonotype was found many times. The genes are TRBV7-9 and TRBJ2-3, with D possibly TRBD2 on 5 matching bases. Germline CDR1 reads SEHNR; CDR2 reads FQNEAQ (reference sequence). The CDR3 extends over 18 amino acids. V lost 1 base, J lost 5 bases, and 22 bases lay in between. DNA of the CDR3: TGTGCCAGCAGCTTAGTCGCTGCGGGTGGCGGCGCCCGAGATACGCAGTATTTT. Its protein product is CASSLVAAGGGARDTQYF.

The rearrangement uses TRBV27 and TRBJ2-5; 7 positions match TRBD1. Looked up from germline, CDR1 is MNHEY and CDR2 is SMNVEV (reference sequence). Germline trimming cut 7 bases from V and 4 bases from J; bases unmatched to any gene: 9. The length of the CDR3 is 14 residues. The CDR3 DNA sequence: TGTGCCAGCAAGGCGCAGGGGGAAGTAGAGACCCAGTACTTC. It translates to CASKAQGEVETQYF.

The chain uses TRBV27 and TRBJ2-7; 11 bases match TRBD2. CDR1 MNHEY and CDR2 SMNVEV come from the germline V gene (reference sequence). The V and J ends lost 4 bases and 1 base, in that order; junction bases with no gene match: 6. The CDR3 contains 16 residues. The chain's CDR3 is CASSSVGLAGSYEQYF. The CDR3 nucleotides are TGTGCCAGCAGTTCCGTTGGACTAGCGGGTTCCTACGAGCAGTACTTC.